Reported below is one TCR beta chain. The target antigen is unknown. TCR alpha and beta CDR3 regions were amplified from RNA using iRepertoire nested multiplex PCR. TCRdb re-called the multiplex PCR reads with MiXCR, one entry per CDR3 protein. The sample shows tens of thousands of distinct CDR3 sequences, approximately 40% of them seen only once. CDR3 length: 13 amino acids. Germline CDR1 and CDR2: MDHEN and SYDVKM. Trimming removed 10 bases at V and 6 bases at J, with 19 bases between. This sample was taken from a study of glioma-infiltrating T cells. Findings and caveats of the study: Non-neoplastic patients had below-expected tissue-blood divergence, while all gliomas exceeded expectation. Very few CDR3 sequences were shared between tissue and blood.

The genes are TRBV28 and TRBJ2-7; no firm D call. The receptor's source is a human donor with low-grade glioma or glioblastoma, undergoing nonglioma brain surgery, or in good health (not recorded which). Sequencing input: glioma tissue, nonneoplastic brain tissue, or PBMCs (not recorded which). CDR3 sequence (DNA): TGTGCCACCCTCTTGGGCGGTTCCCTCGAGCAGTACTTC. It translates to CATLLGGSLEQYF.